This T cell receptor beta chain was sequenced during a study of cytomegalovirus exposure and HLA in healthy donors. A remark on this clone: Its antigen is unidentified.

Notes on the study in general: The sole available immune exposure information was CMV serostatus. Earlier analysis found most TCR beta V segments productive about 90% or about 30% of the time. In vitro data verified a few CMV-associated chains as specific for CMV antigens. Roughly 170 TCR beta chains were listed as cytomegalovirus-associated.

The V gene's germline CDR1 is SGHAT and CDR2 FQNNGV. The length of the CDR3 is 15 residues. Trimming took off 0 bases at V and 0 bases at J, with 9 bases between the two ends. Amplification used 60 Vbeta primers and 13 Jbeta primers. TCRdb's table, derived via immunoSEQ multiplex PCR, lists solely in-frame clones and lacks some. The repertoire holds some 140,000 clones, with approximately 80% as singletons. Sequenced input: PBMCs. The source of this sequence is a man aged 30 to 39 in good health and CMV-seronegative. The chain uses TRBV11-2 and TRBJ2-7, with no clear D. CDR3: CASSLDVVVSYEQYF. As DNA, the CDR3 is TGTGCCAGCAGCTTAGATGTTGTAGTCTCCTACGAGCAGTACTTC.